This T cell receptor (beta chain) was sequenced during a study of T cells in Graves' hyperthyroidism and ophthalmopathy. Looking at the study overall: Peripheral blood draws took place at initial diagnosis, ahead of any treatment.

Germline V CDR1 and CDR2: SGDLS, YYNGEE. The V and J ends lost 3 bases and 1 base respectively, with 9 bases between them. The CDR3 has 14 amino acids. Broader study findings: Ophthalmopathy, which appeared later, was predicted by the model a median roughly 6.4 months before onset.

Isolation of PBMCs was performed on 8.5 to 10 ml fresh peripheral blood. Template material for amplifying TCR beta CDR3 regions consisted of RNA transcripts. The TCR CDR3 first-round RT-PCR relied on the HTBI primer set. TCRdb passed the multiplex PCR reads through MiXCR, listing each CDR3 protein once. Here the sample spans approximately 270,000 distinct CDR3 sequences, roughly 15% being singletons. Ten or more counts support this clonotype. Antigen: not known. The gene calls are TRBV9 and TRBJ2-3, with a possible D match to TRBD2 (5 bases). Material: blood. The sequence came from a woman aged 40 to 50 with Graves' hyperthyroidism that later progressed to Graves' ophthalmopathy. The DNA for the CDR3 is TGTGCCAGCAGCGCCTCCGGGGGCACAGATACGCAGTATTTT. It is translated as CASSASGGTDTQYF.